One sample yielded the 5 T cell receptor beta chains listed below, sequenced in a study of STAT5B mutations in CD4+ large granular lymphocyte leukemia. Some clones are missing from TCRdb's copy, which holds only in-frame ones; the method was immunoSEQ multiplex PCR. Of about 48,000 clones in the sample, roughly 72% were seen once. Sequenced sample: CD4+ T cells from blood buffy coats. Receptors originate from a human donor in good health.

The chain couples TRBV11-1 to TRBJ2-2, with 12 bases aligning to TRBD2. The CDR3 runs to 17 residues. Germline V gene sequence: CDR1 SGHAT, CDR2 FQDESV (reference sequence). Trimming cost V 4 bases and J 7 bases; bases outside gene matches: 10. CDR3 region: CASSSWPSGGADGELFF. The CDR3 DNA reads TGTGCCAGCAGCTCCTGGCCTAGCGGGGGGGCAGACGGGGAGCTGTTTTTT.

The chain links TRBV5-5 to TRBJ1-1; D remains ambiguous. This CDR3 contains 16 residues. The V and J ends lost 4 bases and 0 bases respectively, with 16 bases between them. Germline CDR1 reads SGHKS; CDR2 reads YYEKEE (reference sequence). CDR3 nucleotides: TGTGCCAGCAGCCCGGCCCCCTTCTCAATGAACACTGAAGCTTTCTTT. It codes for CASSPAPFSMNTEAFF.

This sequence joins TRBV6-6 and TRBJ1-4, with D unclear. The CDR3 length is 15 residues. Looked up from germline, CDR1 is MNHNY and CDR2 is SVGAGI (reference sequence). The ends were cut back, 9 bases at V and 5 bases at J, with 19 bases in the middle. CDR3 bases: TGTGCCAGTAAATTGTTGTACACCGGGAATGAAAAACTGTTTTTT. Translated, it gives CASKLLYTGNEKLFF.

The chain joins TRBV28 to TRBJ2-5; tentative D call: TRBD2 (6 bases). This CDR3 is 16 amino acids long. Germline V gene data show CDR1 as MDHEN and CDR2 as SYDVKM. The V end was cut by 1 base, the J end by 6 bases, with 18 bases between. CDR3 residues: CASSLSVLARVKTQYF. The DNA for the CDR3 is TGTGCCAGCAGTTTATCGGTCCTAGCGCGGGTGAAGACCCAGTACTTC.

This clone appeared once. The J gene is TRBJ1-3, the V gene TRBV2, with D perhaps matching TRBD1 (6 bases). Germline values: CDR1 SNHLY, CDR2 FYNNEI. The CDR3 covers 15 residues. V lost 5 bases to trimming and J lost 7 bases, with 18 bases between them. CDR3 loop: CASSRDIWRENTIYF. In nucleotides, the CDR3 is TGTGCCAGCAGTCGGGACATTTGGCGGGAGAACACCATATATTTT.